These T cell receptor beta chains were read from a single sample in a study of beta chain features in type 1 diabetes. The protocol was immunoSEQ multiplex PCR, while the TCRdb copy is restricted to in-frame clones and leaves out a portion. The sample carries hundreds of thousands of clones, around an eighth recorded once. The sequencing input was naive CD4+ T cells from blood. The receptor source for this set is a man aged 18 to 29 in good health. Both conserved end residues are part of each CDR3.

cdr3_length v_call cdr3_aa
15 TRBV27 CASSLTGWGRETQYF
15 TRBV6-5 CASSRGGFTDGGYTF
16 TRBV4-2 CASSQGAGTRGNEQFF
15 TRBV4-3 CASSPLRGLNGEQFF
17 TRBV7-6 CASSLPEGGGGSYEQYF
13 TRBV7-9 CASSTRGGTEAFF
14 TRBV28 CASTPPGLYNEQFF
13 TRBV28 CASRRRGTDTQYF
18 TRBV11-2 CASRRGLAGGKIQETQYF
15 TRBV6-5 CASRRSGRGDYGYTF
16 TRBV5-1 CASSLVAGASYNEQFF
14 TRBV19 CASSIERVVGELFF
16 TRBV4-3 CASSQGAGTGAYEQYF
14 TRBV5-1 CASSLRLDGETQYF
15 TRBV4-2 CASSQVLQGADEQFF
14 TRBV7-2 CASSHGRESYEQYF
13 TRBV29-1 CSAQGTNQETQYF
13 TRBV30 CAWSEVFGRKLFF